A single sample gave rise to the 32 T cell receptor beta chains below, sequenced in a study of blood T cell repertoires in COVID-19. TCRdb keeps only in-frame clones here, not all; method: immunoSEQ multiplex PCR. This table holds 150,000 to 200,000 clones, roughly 89% found once. Sequenced input: peripheral blood. The receptors here all came from a woman aged 70-85 years with COVID-19, enrolled during active disease.

J is TRBJ2-5 and V is TRBV28; perhaps TRBD2 as D (5 bases). V gave up 1 base and J gave up 2 bases, with 11 bases separating them. CDR1 is MDHEN and CDR2 is SYDVKM in the germline V gene. The CDR3 loop spans 15 amino acids. As DNA, the CDR3 is TGTGCCAGCAGTTTATCTCGGCCGGGACAAGAGACCCAGTACTTC. Amino acid sequence: CASSLSRPGQETQYF.

The chain combines TRBV12-5 with TRBJ2-3; 7 bases are a match to TRBD1. This CDR3 contains 15 residues. Germline V lookup: CDR1 LGHNT, CDR2 FRNRAP. Trimming took 3 bases from V and 4 from J; bases not matched to a gene: 7. Here the CDR3 DNA reads TGTGCTAGTGGTTTAGATCGACAGGGCCCAGATACGCAGTATTTT. This sequence encodes CASGLDRQGPDTQYF. The full variable domain, with the rest looked up from reference TRBV12-5 and TRBJ2-3, is DARVTQTPRHKVTEMGQEVTMRCQPILGHNTVFWYRQTMMQGLELLAYFRNRAPLDDSGMPKDRFSAEMPDATLATLKIQPSEPRDSAVYFCASGLDRQGPDTQYFGPGTRLTVL.

The V and J genes are TRBV12-3 or TRBV12-4 and TRBJ1-6; D remains ambiguous. This CDR3 is 13 amino acids long. V was trimmed by 2 bases and J by 7 bases, leaving 6 bases between them. The CDR3 spells CASSLHSNSPLHF. The DNA for the CDR3 is TGTGCCAGCAGTTTACACTCAAATTCACCCCTCCACTTT.

This clone came up once. The chain recombines TRBV2 with TRBJ2-5; 8 positions agree with TRBD2. CDR3 length equals 13 residues. V was clipped by 8 bases and J by 5 bases; unmatched bases: 7. Germline V lookup: CDR1 SNHLY, CDR2 FYNNEI. CDR3 coding DNA: TGTGCCAGCTGGTTAGCGGGACGGGAGACCCAGTACTTC. This translates into CASWLAGRETQYF.

CDR3 in DNA: TGTGCCAGCAGCCGGAGGGCCAGCTTCTACGAGCAGTACTTC. This encodes CASSRRASFYEQYF. The chain couples TRBV5-6 to TRBJ2-7; D might be TRBD2 (6 bases). V gave up 4 bases and J gave up 3 bases, with 14 bases separating them. The CDR3 sequence is 14 residues long. Per germline, CDR1 SGHDT and CDR2 YYEEEE. The full variable domain, completed using reference TRBV5-6 and TRBJ2-7, is DAGVTQSPTHLIKTRGQQVTLRCSPKSGHDTVSWYQQALGQGPQFIFQYYEEEERQRGNFPDRFSGHQFPNYSSELNVNALLLGDSALYLCASSRRASFYEQYFGPGTRLTVT.

J is TRBJ1-5 and V is TRBV19, with 8 positions matching TRBD1. The J segment lost 4 bases and the V segment lost 1 base, leaving 6 bases of the junction unmatched. CDR1 LNHDA and CDR2 SQIVND come from the germline V gene (reference sequence). This CDR3 comprises 16 residues. The CDR3 loop reads CASSIVPRTGNQPQHF. CDR3 sequence (DNA): TGTGCCAGTAGTATAGTTCCCCGGACAGGGAATCAGCCCCAGCATTTT.

This sequence joins TRBV6-6 and TRBJ1-4; 8 nucleotides align to TRBD1. This CDR3 comprises 14 residues. Germline lookup yields CDR1 MNHNY and CDR2 SVGAGI (reference sequence). V trimming: 5 bases; J trimming: 8 bases; junction bases outside the gene matches: 7. The CDR3 region is CASSGTGGGEKLFF. CDR3 nucleotide sequence: TGTGCCAGCAGTGGGACAGGTGGCGGGGAAAAACTGTTTTTT.

CDR3 DNA sequence: TGTGCCAGCAGCCCGCCCCCCGGACAGGACGGCTATGGCTACACCTTC. Its protein is CASSPPPGQDGYGYTF. The rearrangement joins TRBV11-3 to TRBJ1-2; 7 nucleotides match TRBD1. In germline, CDR1 is SGHNT, CDR2 YENEEA. The CDR3 runs 16 residues. With 5 bases clipped from V and 4 bases from J, the junction kept 13 bases outside the gene matches.

The V and J genes are TRBV7-9 and TRBJ1-6; the D is unclear. Per the germline V gene, CDR1 is SEHNR and CDR2 is FQNEAQ (reference sequence). The CDR3 extends over 15 amino acids. The V and J ends lost 2 bases and 10 bases respectively, with 15 bases between them. The CDR3 spells CASSLRRDWGSPLHF. The CDR3, as DNA: TGTGCCAGCAGCTTACGACGGGATTGGGGATCACCCCTCCACTTT.

The chain joins TRBV30 to TRBJ1-2; the D is unclear. The CDR3 length is 12 residues. V was cut by 0 bases and J by 8 bases, with 10 bases left in between. CDR1 is GTSNPN, CDR2 SVGIG, per germline (reference sequence). The CDR3 is CAWSVRFTGYTF. The CDR3, as DNA: TGTGCCTGGAGTGTACGGTTCACGGGCTACACCTTC.

In its sample, this clone was seen once. V and J are TRBV11-2 and TRBJ2-7; D not certain. This CDR3 spans 15 amino acids. Deletions cut 5 bases from V and 0 bases from J, with 14 bases between. The germline gives CDR1 SGHAT, CDR2 FQNNGV. Written as DNA, the CDR3 is TGTGCCAGCAGCCTGAGACTTCCTAGCTCCTACGAGCAGTACTTC. The encoded protein is CASSLRLPSSYEQYF.

The CDR3 loop reads CASSLGQIQETQYF. DNA for the CDR3: TGTGCCAGCAGCCTTGGACAGATCCAAGAGACCCAGTACTTC. This chain joins TRBV5-6 and TRBJ2-5; the D gene is possibly TRBD1 (6 bases). Germline V CDR1 and CDR2: SGHDT, YYEEEE. This CDR3 contains 14 residues. The ends were cut back, 4 bases at V and 1 base at J, with 11 bases in the middle.

The chain recombines TRBV19 with TRBJ1-4; 8 positions agree with TRBD1. CDR3 length: 14 residues. Trimming took 6 bases from V and 7 from J; bases not matched to a gene: 7. The germline V gene has CDR1 LNHDA and CDR2 SQIVND (reference sequence). CDR3 region: CASRTGQGGEKLFF. CDR3 DNA sequence: TGTGCCAGTAGAACTGGACAGGGTGGTGAAAAACTGTTTTTT.

This sequence joins TRBV30 and TRBJ2-7; D is possibly TRBD1 (6 bases). Between the trimmed V and J ends, which lost 5 bases and 0 bases, there was a span of 8 bases. The CDR3 consists of 12 residues. CDR1 GTSNPN and CDR2 SVGIG come from the germline V gene (reference sequence). CDR3 in DNA: TGTGCCTGGGCAGGGGTCTCCTACGAGCAGTACTTC. Translation gives CAWAGVSYEQYF.

This chain joins TRBV18 and TRBJ2-5, with 10 bases matching TRBD2. V was pared by 6 bases and J by 1 base, with 5 bases of the junction left unmatched. The CDR3 is made up of 15 amino acids. The germline CDR1 and CDR2 sequences are KGHSH and LQKENI. CDR3 protein: CASSPGLASQETQYF. For the CDR3, the DNA is TGTGCCAGCTCTCCGGGACTAGCGAGCCAAGAGACCCAGTACTTC.

For this clone: Other DNA sequences within the sample encode an identical CDR3. The chain combines TRBV19 with TRBJ1-5; TRBD1 might be the D (5 bases). Germline V gene data show CDR1 as LNHDA and CDR2 as SQIVND (reference sequence). The V end lost 4 bases, the J end lost 0 bases, and 10 bases lay between the germline ends. The length of the CDR3 is 15 residues. The CDR3 DNA reads as TGTGCCAGTAGTAGCTCGGGACTTAGCAATCAGCCCCAGCATTTT. This sequence encodes CASSSSGLSNQPQHF.

The CDR3: CASSVHNNSPLHF. The CDR3 DNA sequence: TGTGCCAGCAGTGTACACAATAATTCACCCCTCCACTTT. The chain employs TRBV2 and TRBJ1-6; D gene unclear. Germline V lookup: CDR1 SNHLY, CDR2 FYNNEI. Trimming removed 4 bases at V and 5 bases at J, with 6 bases between. This CDR3 has 13 residues.

The V and J genes are TRBV28 and TRBJ1-5; TRBD1 aligns across 7 bases. The length of the CDR3 is 17 residues. Germline CDR1 is MDHEN and CDR2 is SYDVKM. Trimming took 2 bases from V and 4 from J; bases not matched to a gene: 11. The CDR3 here is CASSLGALTGSNQPQHF. For the CDR3, the DNA is TGTGCCAGCAGTTTAGGGGCCTTGACAGGGTCGAATCAGCCCCAGCATTTT.

The chain combines TRBV11-2 with TRBJ2-1; 9 nucleotides match TRBD2. CDR1 SGHAT and CDR2 FQNNGV come from the germline V gene. J gave up 8 bases and V 0 bases, and 11 bases lay outside the gene matches. The CDR3 covers 17 residues. The CDR3 DNA reads TGTGCCAGCAGCTTAGAAAGCCGGCGGGAGGGGATGCATGAGCAGTTCTTC. Translation gives CASSLESRREGMHEQFF.

CDR3 protein: CASSFKSGDGNQPQHF. CDR3 bases: TGTGCCAGCAGCTTCAAATCGGGGGATGGCAATCAGCCCCAGCATTTT. The J gene is TRBJ1-5, the V gene TRBV5-4; D possibly corresponds to TRBD1 (5 bases). Germline V gene sequence: CDR1 SGHNT, CDR2 YYREEE (reference sequence). V was trimmed by 2 bases and J by 2 bases, leaving 14 bases between them. This CDR3 has 16 residues.

This clone showed up just once. The chain carries TRBV3-1 (or the pseudogene TRBV3-2) and TRBJ2-3, with a possible D match to TRBD2 (6 bases). The V gene lost 0 bases and the J gene lost 3 bases, with 16 bases spanning the gap. CDR3 length: 17 residues. Looked up from germline, CDR1 is LGHDT and CDR2 is YNNKEL (reference sequence). The CDR3 is CASSQDPPGEGTDTQYF. The CDR3 DNA reads as TGTGCCAGCAGCCAAGATCCCCCGGGAGAGGGAACAGATACGCAGTATTTT.

The chain links TRBV19 to TRBJ2-2; 9 bases map to TRBD2. The CDR3 is 18 residues long. J was trimmed by 2 bases and V by 2 bases; bases with no gene match: 9. CDR1 and CDR2 from the germline V gene are LNHDA and SQIVND (reference sequence). The CDR3 DNA follows: TGTGCCAGTAGTATAAACACCGGGGGACTAGCAAACACCGGGGAGCTGTTTTTT. Protein sequence: CASSINTGGLANTGELFF.

This sequence joins TRBV6-2 or TRBV6-3 and TRBJ2-2; D is ambiguous. Trimming pared 2 bases from V and 3 bases from J, leaving 4 bases between. There are 13 residues in the CDR3. The germline V gene has CDR1 MNHEY and CDR2 SVGEGT. CDR3 region: CASSYRDTGELFF. As DNA, the CDR3 is TGTGCCAGCAGTTACCGGGACACCGGGGAGCTGTTTTTT.

With regard to this clone: Its ends do not fully match the called genes, so a read error is possible. The V call is TRBV7-7, the J call TRBJ2-1; no clear D. The CDR3 contains 15 residues. The V gene's germline CDR1 is SSHAT and CDR2 FNYEAQ (reference sequence). The CDR3 protein is CASSLDSVGYNEQFF. DNA of the CDR3: TGTGCTAGCAGCTTAGATTCTGTCGGCTACAATGAGCAGTTCTTC.

The chain has TRBV6-5 and TRBJ1-2; TRBD1 aligns across 8 bases. The germline CDR1 and CDR2 sequences are MNHEY and SVGAGI. The CDR3 is made up of 14 amino acids. The J segment lost 7 bases and the V segment lost 6 bases, leaving 10 bases of the junction unmatched. The CDR3 loop reads CASSQFDRGTGYTF. The CDR3 coding sequence is TGTGCCAGCAGCCAATTCGACAGGGGCACTGGCTACACCTTC.

The chain joins TRBV7-9 to TRBJ1-1; no definite D call. This CDR3 spans 13 amino acids. V lost 3 bases, J lost 1 base, and 6 bases lay in between. The germline V gene encodes CDR1 SEHNR and CDR2 FQNEAQ (reference sequence). The CDR3 DNA follows: TGTGCCAGCAGCTTTGGCAGGAACACTGAAGCTTTCTTT. Amino acids: CASSFGRNTEAFF.

This chain links TRBV2 with TRBJ2-7; D gene uncertain. This CDR3 spans 16 amino acids. Between the trimmed V and J ends, which lost 4 bases and 0 bases, there was a span of 16 bases. Germline CDR1 SNHLY, CDR2 FYNNEI. CDR3 nucleotide sequence: TGTGCCAGCAGTGTTCTATCCGCCCGTTCCTCCTACGAGCAGTACTTC. Translated: CASSVLSARSSYEQYF. Supplemented by reference TRBV2 and TRBJ2-7, the full variable domain reads EPEVTQTPSHQVTQMGQEVILRCVPISNHLYFYWYRQILGQKVEFLVSFYNNEISEKSEIFDDQFSVERPDGSNFTLKIRSTKLEDSAMYFCASSVLSARSSYEQYFGPGTRLTVT.

V and J are TRBV5-5 and TRBJ2-6, with 7 bases identical to TRBD1. The length of the CDR3 is 15 residues. Trimming removed 4 bases from V and 2 bases from J; junction bases left unmatched: 3. Germline V gene data show CDR1 as SGHKS and CDR2 as YYEKEE (reference sequence). The CDR3 coding sequence is TGTGCCAGCAGCACAGGGGCGACTGGGGCCAACGTCCTGACTTTC. Encoded protein: CASSTGATGANVLTF.

V gene TRBV28 combines with J gene TRBJ2-5; TRBD2 matches at 9 bases. CDR3 length equals 17 residues. V was clipped by 3 bases and J by 4 bases; unmatched bases: 12. CDR1 and CDR2 (germline): MDHEN, SYDVKM. The CDR3 sequence: CASSFHLSGRGGETQYF. CDR3 in DNA: TGTGCCAGCAGTTTTCATCTTAGCGGGAGAGGAGGAGAGACCCAGTACTTC.

V and J are TRBV9 and TRBJ2-1; maybe TRBD1 (6 bases). The germline V and J ends were trimmed by 0 bases and 0 bases, with 19 bases remaining between them. Germline V gives CDR1 SGDLS, CDR2 YYNGEE. The CDR3 length is 19 residues. The CDR3 DNA reads TGTGCCAGCAGCGTAGGACCGGGACACAACTACGCCTCCTACAATGAGCAGTTCTTC. This codes for CASSVGPGHNYASYNEQFF.

The chain couples TRBV6-5 to TRBJ1-1; no clear D gene. This CDR3 has 13 residues. V was trimmed by 7 bases and J by 0 bases, leaving 9 bases between them. CDR1 and CDR2 from the germline V gene are MNHEY and SVGAGI. The CDR3 loop reads CASTLNMNTEAFF. The CDR3 DNA reads as TGTGCCAGCACCTTGAACATGAACACTGAAGCTTTCTTT.

This sequence joins TRBV29-1 and TRBJ1-2, with TRBD1 identical over 9 bases. Germline V lookup: CDR1 SQVTM, CDR2 ANQGSEA. The CDR3 sequence is 13 residues long. The V segment lost 7 bases and the J segment 7 bases; nucleotides outside the gene matches: 10. This CDR3 is CSADIGQGSGYTF. The CDR3 bases are TGCAGCGCCGACATTGGACAGGGGAGTGGCTACACCTTC. The whole variable domain, filled in from reference TRBV29-1 and TRBJ1-2, reads SAVISQKPSRDICQRGTSLTIQCQVDSQVTMMFWYRQQPGQSLTLIATANQGSEATYESGFVIDKFPISRPNLTFSTLTVSNMSPEDSSIYLCSADIGQGSGYTFGSGTRLTVV.